These 22 T cell receptor beta chains were sequenced from one sample in a study of somatic mutations in cytotoxic T cells in rheumatoid arthritis. Only in-frame clones appear in the TCRdb table, and some are missing; sequencing was by immunoSEQ multiplex PCR. This table has around 24,000 clones, around 76% appearing once. The specimen sequenced was CD8+ T cells sorted from blood. These receptor sequences come from a man between 45 and 60 years old in good health.

The J gene is TRBJ2-1, the V gene TRBV7-8, with D unresolved. The CDR3 sequence is 13 residues long. Trimming pared 5 bases from V and 4 bases from J, leaving 9 bases between. Germline V gene sequence: CDR1 SGHVS, CDR2 FQNEAQ. CDR3 sequence: CASSVTVYNEQFF. CDR3 sequence (DNA): TGTGCCAGCAGCGTAACAGTGTACAATGAGCAGTTCTTC. The whole variable domain, filled in from reference TRBV7-8 and TRBJ2-1, reads GAGVSQSPRYKVAKRGQDVALRCDPISGHVSLFWYQQALGQGPEFLTYFQNEAQLDKSGLPSDRFFAERPEGSVSTLKIQRTQQEDSAVYLCASSVTVYNEQFFGPGTRLTVL.

The chain combines TRBV6-6 with TRBJ2-5, with D perhaps matching TRBD1 (8 bases). The length of the CDR3 is 15 residues. Germline V CDR1 and CDR2: MNHNY, SVGAGI (reference sequence). The germline V and J ends were trimmed by 7 bases and 5 bases, with 20 bases remaining between them. CDR3 amino acids: CASTNTGGASETQYF. In nucleotides, the CDR3 is TGTGCCAGCACCAACACAGGGGGGGCTTCGGAGACCCAGTACTTC.

The DNA for the CDR3 is TGTGCCAGCAGCGAGATGGGAGGCAGCTATGAGCAGTTCTTC. This gives the protein CASSEMGGSYEQFF. The rearrangement uses TRBV9 and TRBJ2-1; possibly TRBD2 for D (6 bases). The CDR3 has 14 residues. Germline CDR1 is SGDLS and CDR2 is YYNGEE. V was shortened by 3 bases and J by 8 bases, with 15 bases between the two germline ends.

The chain is built from TRBV27 and TRBJ2-7; the match to TRBD1 covers 7 bases. This CDR3 comprises 14 residues. Germline CDR1 reads MNHEY; CDR2 reads SMNVEV (reference sequence). V shed 5 bases, J shed 4 bases, and the junction held 8 bases outside the gene matches. The DNA for the CDR3 is TGTGCCAGCAGTCCCGGGACAGCGGTTTACGAGCAGTACTTC. Its protein is CASSPGTAVYEQYF.

A word on this clone: Other DNA sequences within the sample encode an identical CDR3. This chain connects TRBV4-1 to TRBJ2-2; unclear D gene. Germline V lookup: CDR1 MGHRA, CDR2 YSYEKL. This CDR3 comprises 13 residues. The ends were cut back, 0 bases at V and 6 bases at J, with 5 bases in the middle. CDR3 DNA: TGCGCCAGCAGCCAAGATCGGGCCGGGGAGCTGTTTTTT. As protein: CASSQDRAGELFF.

V gene TRBV6-6 combines with J gene TRBJ1-2; a weak D match, TRBD1 (5 bases). The germline V gene encodes CDR1 MNHNY and CDR2 SVGAGI (reference sequence). V lost 5 bases to trimming and J lost 4 bases, with 11 bases between them. There are 13 residues in the CDR3. CDR3 coding DNA: TGTGCCAGCAGTCCAACAGGACCCTATGGCTACACCTTC. It codes for CASSPTGPYGYTF.

The chain joins TRBV27 to TRBJ2-1; D may be TRBD2 (6 bases). Trimming took off 2 bases at V and 10 bases at J, with 9 bases between the two ends. The germline V gene encodes CDR1 MNHEY and CDR2 SMNVEV (reference sequence). CDR3 size: 12 residues. CDR3 sequence (DNA): TGTGCCAGCAGTTTAGGGGGACTGGAGCAGTTCTTC. Amino acid sequence: CASSLGGLEQFF.

A single count supports this clone. The CDR3 protein is CASSQRLAGGPNEQFF. The CDR3 DNA follows: TGCGCCAGCAGCCAAAGACTAGCGGGAGGGCCCAATGAGCAGTTCTTC. The chain has TRBV4-1 and TRBJ2-1, with 14 bases that match TRBD2. J was trimmed by 6 bases and V by 2 bases; bases with no gene match: 3. Germline V gene lookup returns CDR1 MGHRA and CDR2 YSYEKL. This CDR3 region has 16 residues.

This clone was found once. The rearrangement links TRBV4-1 to TRBJ1-2, with a tentative D call TRBD1 (6 bases). There are 16 residues in the CDR3. V was trimmed by 0 bases and J by 0 bases, leaving 11 bases between them. CDR1 MGHRA and CDR2 YSYEKL come from the germline V gene. DNA for the CDR3: TGCGCCAGCAGCCAAGACCCAGGGACAACTAACTATGGCTACACCTTC. Its translation: CASSQDPGTTNYGYTF.

The V gene is TRBV5-1, the J gene TRBJ1-6; D unclear. The germline CDR1 and CDR2 sequences are SGHRS and YFSETQ. Trimming took 2 bases from V and 5 from J, leaving 14 bases between them. The CDR3 sequence is 16 residues long. CDR3: CASSLSQYGDNSPLHF. CDR3 sequence (DNA): TGCGCCAGCAGCTTATCTCAATACGGGGATAATTCACCCCTCCACTTT.

The rearrangement links TRBV7-9 to TRBJ2-7; D not certain. The CDR3 contains 12 residues. Germline V CDR1 and CDR2: SEHNR, FQNEAQ (reference sequence). Trimming left V 1 base short and J 7 bases short, with 8 bases between. CDR3 region: CASSLVTEEQYF. The DNA of the CDR3 is TGTGCCAGCAGCTTAGTAACAGAGGAGCAGTACTTC.

The gene calls are TRBV7-9 and TRBJ2-3, with 8 bases that match TRBD2. This CDR3 is built from 17 residues. Germline V gives CDR1 SEHNR, CDR2 FQNEAQ (reference sequence). The V gene end was trimmed by 5 bases and the J gene end by 0 bases; junction bases not matched to a gene: 10. This CDR3 is CASSLRTSGSSTDTQYF. The DNA for the CDR3 is TGTGCCAGCAGCCTCAGAACTAGCGGATCTAGCACAGATACGCAGTATTTT. The variable domain in full, with the rest retrieved from reference TRBV7-9 and TRBJ2-3, is DTGVSQNPRHKITKRGQNVTFRCDPISEHNRLYWYRQTLGQGPEFLTYFQNEAQLEKSRLLSDRFSAERPKGSFSTLEIQRTEQGDSAMYLCASSLRTSGSSTDTQYFGPGTRLTVL.

The chain employs TRBV4-1 and TRBJ2-7; 7 bases are a match to TRBD1. The length of the CDR3 is 17 residues. Germline CDR1 and CDR2: MGHRA and YSYEKL. J was trimmed by 4 bases and V by 5 bases; bases with no gene match: 17. The chain's CDR3 is CASSIQISGTATYEQYF. The CDR3 DNA follows: TGCGCCAGCAGCATCCAAATTTCCGGGACAGCTACATACGAGCAGTACTTC.

The sample holds a few counts of this clone. The chain couples TRBV4-1 to TRBJ2-7; 8 bases are shared with TRBD1. Per germline, CDR1 MGHRA and CDR2 YSYEKL. V was clipped by 1 base and J by 4 bases; unmatched bases: 0. CDR3 size: 13 residues. CDR3 amino acids: CASSQGTGYEQYF. The CDR3 bases are TGCGCCAGCAGCCAAGGGACAGGGTACGAGCAGTACTTC.

The CDR3 nucleotides are TGTGCCTGGAGTGTAAATAATCTCGGGGGGCTGGGTGGGGGTGGTGAGCAGTTCTTC. Translation: CAWSVNNLGGLGGGGEQFF. The V and J genes are TRBV30 and TRBJ2-1, with TRBD2 as a possible D gene (7 bases). The CDR3 totals 19 residues. V was clipped by 0 bases and J by 9 bases, with 30 bases between them. CDR1 is GTSNPN and CDR2 is SVGIG in the germline V gene (reference sequence).

V is TRBV6-5 and J is TRBJ1-6; unclear D gene. Germline V gene data show CDR1 as MNHEY and CDR2 as SVGAGI. The germline V and J ends were trimmed by 5 bases and 14 bases, with 13 bases remaining between them. CDR3 length equals 12 residues. The CDR3 DNA reads as TGTGCCAGCAGTCCCGGGAAAAAGACCCTCCACTTT. This sequence encodes CASSPGKKTLHF.

This clone was seen more than once but under ten times. The J gene is TRBJ1-2, the V gene TRBV28; no clear D. V lost 6 bases and J 1 base, leaving 21 bases between the germline ends. Germline loops: CDR1 MDHEN, CDR2 SYDVKM. The CDR3 totals 17 residues. This CDR3 is CASRSGNTRTVNYGYTF. CDR3 coding DNA: TGTGCCAGCAGATCGGGAAACACGAGGACGGTTAACTATGGCTACACCTTC.

V gene TRBV27 combines with J gene TRBJ1-1; D not resolved. V was clipped by 7 bases and J by 5 bases, with 14 bases between them. CDR1 is MNHEY, CDR2 SMNVEV, per germline (reference sequence). The CDR3 totals 13 residues. This CDR3 reads CASIGPRRTEAFF. In DNA form, the CDR3 reads TGTGCCAGCATTGGCCCCCGTAGGACTGAAGCTTTCTTT.

V and J are TRBV6-6 and TRBJ2-1, with 11 nucleotides matching TRBD2. From germline, CDR1 is MNHNY and CDR2 SVGAGI (reference sequence). The CDR3 totals 16 residues. The ends lost 0 bases at V and 5 bases at J; junction bases unmatched: 3. The chain's CDR3 is CASSYSRLAGNNEQFF. The DNA for the CDR3 is TGTGCCAGCAGTTACTCGAGACTAGCGGGAAACAATGAGCAGTTCTTC.

This clone was counted between two and nine times. The J gene is TRBJ1-1, the V gene TRBV21-1. TRBV21-1 is reported as a pseudogene. CDR3 length: 16 residues. CDR3 DNA sequence: TGTGCCAGCAGAAGGGGTGGGGGGCACATGAACACTGAAGCTTTCTTT. Amino acids: CASRRGGGHMNTEAFF.

This chain connects TRBV27 to TRBJ2-2, with 10 bases identical to TRBD2. The germline V gene has CDR1 MNHEY and CDR2 SMNVEV (reference sequence). With 3 bases clipped from V and 2 bases from J, the junction kept 6 bases outside the gene matches. There are 17 residues in the CDR3. The CDR3 DNA is TGTGCCAGCAGTTTGTCCATAGCGGGAGGAAACACCGGGGAGCTGTTTTTT. The encoded protein is CASSLSIAGGNTGELFF.

This clone was seen more than once but under ten times. The chain joins TRBV9 to TRBJ1-1; no reliable D call. CDR1 and CDR2 (germline): SGDLS, YYNGEE. Trimming removed 0 bases at V and 1 base at J, with 4 bases between. The CDR3 length is 13 residues. CDR3 loop: CASSVGRNTEAFF. The CDR3 DNA follows: TGTGCCAGCAGCGTAGGACGGAACACTGAAGCTTTCTTT.